A selection of T cell receptor beta chains follows, all from one sample in a study of Graves' ophthalmopathy and Graves' hyperthyroidism. TCRdb recomputed calls from the multiplex PCR reads with MiXCR, one row per CDR3 protein. The table shows approximately 1.2 million distinct CDR3 sequences, with 35% to 45% occurring only once. The source material was peripheral blood or thyroid tissue (not recorded which). These receptors were obtained from an adult man with Graves' hyperthyroidism. Both conserved end residues are part of each CDR3. A D gene is named only where the DNA matches it firmly. Clone sizes are given selectively: once, few, many, or a class where the clone is expanded.

v_call	d_call	clone_size	j_call	cdr3_aa	cdr3_nt
TRBV20-1	-	many	TRBJ1-4	CSCRVGEKLFF	TGCAGCTGCAGGGTCGGTGAAAAACTGTTTTTT
TRBV7-9	TRBD1	many	TRBJ2-7	CASSYLGQGYEQYF	TGTGCCAGCAGCTACCTCGGACAGGGGTACGAGCAGTACTTC
TRBV20-1	-	many	TRBJ1-2	CSAQRQVYGYTF	TGCAGTGCACAGCGACAGGTCTATGGCTACACCTTC
TRBV25-1	-	-	TRBJ1-5	CASTSPVGGYSNQPQHF	TGTGCCAGCACCTCCCCAGTGGGAGGGTATAGCAATCAGCCCCAGCATTTT
TRBV7-2	-	once	TRBJ2-2	CASSPLGASTGELFF	TGTGCCAGCAGTCCCTTGGGTGCGAGCACCGGGGAGCTGTTTTTT
TRBV20-1	-	-	TRBJ1-1	CSARGAGAENEAFF	TGCAGTGCTAGGGGCGCGGGGGCAGAAAATGAAGCTTTCTTT
TRBV15	-	many	TRBJ1-5	CATSIARAGNQPQHF	TGTGCCACCAGCATTGCCAGGGCGGGCAATCAGCCCCAGCATTTT
TRBV11-3	TRBD2	-	TRBJ2-2	CASSGLAGASNTGELFF	TGTGCCAGCAGCGGGCTAGCGGGGGCCTCGAACACCGGGGAGCTGTTTTTT
TRBV19	-	-	TRBJ2-7	CASSIKGPTSSYEQYF	TGTGCCAGTAGTATTAAGGGACCAACCAGCTCCTACGAGCAGTACTTC
TRBV7-7	TRBD1	-	TRBJ2-5	CASSTGTASSETQYF	TGTGCCAGCAGCACCGGGACAGCCTCAAGTGAGACCCAGTACTTC
TRBV4-2	TRBD2	many	TRBJ2-7	CASSQEGSGSPYEQYF	TGTGCCAGCAGCCAAGAGGGGAGCGGGAGCCCCTACGAGCAGTACTTC
TRBV7-9	-	few	TRBJ2-7	CASSSYYEGDEQYF	TGTGCCAGCAGCTCCTATTATGAGGGGGACGAGCAGTACTTC
TRBV29-1	TRBD1	-	TRBJ1-2	CSASGGPYGYTF	TGCAGCGCATCAGGGGGGCCGTATGGCTACACCTTC
TRBV20-1	TRBD1	few	TRBJ1-4	CSARNRDSPINEKLFF	TGCAGTGCTAGAAACCGGGACAGTCCCATTAATGAAAAACTGTTTTTT
TRBV7-9	-	-	TRBJ1-5	CASSPRTVYSNQPQHF	TGTGCCAGCAGCCCCAGGACGGTTTATAGCAATCAGCCCCAGCATTTT
TRBV9	TRBD1	-	TRBJ2-7	CASSTGGAGPYEQYF	TGTGCCAGCAGCACAGGGGGCGCGGGCCCCTACGAGCAGTACTTC
TRBV28	TRBD2	few	TRBJ2-7	CAISGETYEQYF	TGTGCCATCAGCGGGGAGACCTACGAGCAGTACTTC
TRBV7-2	-	few	TRBJ1-6	CASSLGPGVRSPLHF	TGTGCCAGCAGCTTAGGTCCAGGGGTGAGGTCACCCCTCCACTTT
TRBV12-3/TRBV12-4	-	many	TRBJ1-5	CASSSTGPKQPQHF	TGTGCCAGCAGCTCTACAGGGCCCAAGCAGCCCCAGCATTTT
TRBV29-1	TRBD2	-	TRBJ2-1	CSGRGLWREAYNEQFF	TGCAGCGGGAGAGGTTTGTGGCGGGAGGCTTACAATGAGCAGTTCTTC
TRBV2	-	many	TRBJ1-2	CASSEAQSVQGYTF	TGTGCCAGCAGTGAAGCACAGTCGGTCCAGGGCTACACCTTC
TRBV19	-	-	TRBJ2-7	CASRISGLLSYEQYF	TGTGCCAGTAGGATAAGCGGCCTCCTGTCCTACGAGCAGTACTTC
TRBV12-3/TRBV12-4	-	few	TRBJ1-2	CASTPGRRHYGYTF	TGTGCCAGCACCCCCGGGAGGCGGCACTATGGCTACACCTTC
TRBV12-3/TRBV12-4	TRBD2	-	TRBJ2-7	CASSQDSGGIYEQYF	TGTGCCAGCAGCCAGGACAGCGGGGGGATCTACGAGCAGTACTTC
TRBV4-2	TRBD1	-	TRBJ2-7	CASSPGPVLDRVDVEQYF	TGTGCCAGCAGCCCGGGGCCCGTGTTGGACAGGGTAGACGTGGAGCAGTACTTC
TRBV24-1	TRBD1	many	TRBJ1-2	CATSDSNRDRVSGYTF	TGTGCCACCAGTGATTCGAACCGGGACAGGGTAAGCGGCTACACCTTC
TRBV20-1	-	-	TRBJ1-2	CSARAGTLSYGYTF	TGCAGTGCTAGAGCTGGGACGTTATCTTATGGCTACACCTTC
TRBV7-9	-	-	TRBJ1-1	CASSSGQTQAFF	TGTGCCAGCAGCTCAGGACAGACTCAAGCTTTCTTT
TRBV11-2	-	once	TRBJ1-5	CASSRGIGGQPQHF	TGTGCCAGCAGCAGGGGGATAGGGGGTCAGCCCCAGCATTTT
TRBV11-2	TRBD2	few	TRBJ2-7	CASRNSGRSSYEQYF	TGTGCCAGCAGGAATAGCGGGAGAAGCTCCTACGAGCAGTACTTC
TRBV7-2	-	many	TRBJ2-7	CASSAQKFEQYF	TGTGCCAGCAGCGCCCAGAAGTTCGAGCAGTACTTC
TRBV20-1	TRBD2	many	TRBJ2-5	CSAMRTRPGTQYF	TGCAGTGCTATGCGGACTAGACCAGGGACCCAGTACTTC
TRBV7-2	TRBD1	-	TRBJ2-2	CASSLGPGQGELFF	TGTGCCAGCAGCTTAGGCCCGGGACAGGGGGAGCTGTTTTTT
TRBV12-3/TRBV12-4	TRBD1	many	TRBJ1-5	CASSFTAGGQPQHF	TGTGCCAGCAGTTTTACGGCAGGGGGACAGCCCCAGCATTTT
TRBV29-1	-	many	TRBJ1-2	CSAEHQPYGYTF	TGCAGCGCCGAGCACCAGCCTTATGGCTACACCTTC
TRBV5-1	-	-	TRBJ1-6	CASSLETGYNSPLHF	TGCGCCAGCAGCTTGGAAACAGGCTATAATTCACCCCTCCACTTT
TRBV3-1	-	-	TRBJ1-1	CASSTRQTEAFF	TGTGCCAGCAGCACTCGACAGACCGAAGCTTTCTTT
TRBV10-3	-	-	TRBJ1-5	CAISADSNQPQHF	TGTGCCATCAGTGCCGACAGCAATCAGCCCCAGCATTTT
TRBV28	TRBD2	-	TRBJ2-7	CASFGGRSYEQYF	TGTGCCAGCTTCGGCGGGAGGTCCTACGAGCAGTACTTC
TRBV13	TRBD1	few	TRBJ2-2	CASSYGQGAGELFF	TGTGCCAGCAGCTATGGACAGGGAGCCGGGGAGCTGTTTTTT
TRBV6-2/TRBV6-3	-	many	TRBJ2-5	CASSYPRAGKETQYF	TGTGCCAGCAGTTACCCCCGGGCAGGGAAGGAGACCCAGTACTTC
TRBV12-3/TRBV12-4	TRBD2	-	TRBJ2-5	CASRPGTSVGETQYF	TGTGCCAGCAGACCGGGGACTAGCGTCGGGGAGACCCAGTACTTC
TRBV29-1	-	-	TRBJ1-3	CSVGGRGTSSGNTIYF	TGCAGCGTTGGGGGGAGGGGAACGAGCTCTGGAAACACCATATATTTT
TRBV6-5	-	-	TRBJ1-2	CASSPAGMARRNYGYTF	TGTGCCAGCAGTCCCGCGGGTATGGCCCGGAGGAACTATGGCTACACCTTC
TRBV7-2	-	-	TRBJ1-5	CASSLLGTGSGETQHF	TGTGCCAGCAGCTTATTGGGGACGGGGAGCGGGGAGACCCAGCATTTT
TRBV14	-	many	TRBJ2-7	CASSQKRWFDEQYF	TGTGCCAGCAGCCAAAAGAGGTGGTTTGACGAGCAGTACTTC
TRBV20-1	TRBD1	-	TRBJ1-5	CSARDFGTGSQPQHF	TGCAGTGCTAGAGATTTCGGGACAGGATCTCAGCCCCAGCATTTT
TRBV19	-	many	TRBJ1-2	CASSTGTALYGYTF	TGTGCCAGTAGTACCGGGACTGCTCTCTATGGCTACACCTTC
TRBV25-1	TRBD1	-	TRBJ1-2	CASVEGQGNYGYTF	TGTGCCAGCGTTGAAGGACAGGGGAACTATGGCTACACCTTC
TRBV29-1	-	-	TRBJ2-7	CSVTVAHNYEQYF	TGCAGCGTTACCGTGGCCCACAATTACGAGCAGTACTTC
TRBV19	-	many	TRBJ2-2	CASSISGELFF	TGTGCCAGCAGCATTTCCGGGGAGCTGTTTTTT
TRBV5-4	-	-	TRBJ2-6	CASSLEVGQFSSGANVLTF	TGTGCCAGCAGCTTGGAAGTCGGACAGTTCTCTTCTGGGGCCAACGTCCTGACTTTC
TRBV10-3	-	few	TRBJ1-1	CAISESWTEAFF	TGTGCCATCAGTGAGTCTTGGACAGAAGCTTTCTTT
TRBV11-2	-	many	TRBJ2-7	CASTADRSYEQYF	TGTGCCAGCACCGCGGACAGATCCTACGAGCAGTACTTC
TRBV2	-	many	TRBJ1-1	CASSRDEAFF	TGTGCCAGCAGCCGTGATGAAGCTTTCTTT
TRBV7-3	-	-	TRBJ2-2	CASSSVAAMNTGELFF	TGTGCCAGCAGCTCAGTAGCGGCTATGAACACCGGGGAGCTGTTTTTT
TRBV29-1	TRBD2	-	TRBJ2-7	CSGTSANSYEQYF	TGCAGCGGGACTAGCGCCAACTCCTACGAGCAGTACTTC